This TCR beta chain stems from a study of identical twins. The V and J ends lost 0 bases and 0 bases respectively, with 15 bases between them. Germline V CDR1 and CDR2: DFQATT, SNEGSKA (reference sequence). This CDR3 spans 16 amino acids. This clonotype was observed a few times. One entry per CDR3 protein, called by TCRdb with MiXCR from the 5' RACE reads. The sample comprises approximately 300,000 distinct CDR3 sequences, roughly 9.8% of which are singletons, and roughly 7% rests with the top ten. Separately, the same data were catalogued under a study of yellow fever vaccine responses in identical twins.

The TCR sequence derives from a woman aged 18-30 years in good health. Material: CD8+ T cells sorted from blood. The chain joins TRBV20-1 to TRBJ2-7; TRBD2 might be the D (5 bases). Here the CDR3 reads CSARDSNSVLSYEQYF. The CDR3 DNA sequence: TGCAGTGCTAGAGATTCCAATAGCGTCCTCTCCTACGAGCAGTACTTC.